These 28 T cell receptor beta chains were all obtained from the same sample, sequenced in a study of T-cell reconstitution after alpha-beta-depleted transplantation in children (TCRdb year 2016). Libraries were made using PCR. Instrument used: Illumina HiSeq 2500. To normalize quantification of the TCRbeta repertoire, the TCR libraries were built with molecular barcoding that relied on unique molecular identifiers. Using fastp trimming at Q25 and MiXCR clonotype assembly, TCRdb reanalyzed the public sequencing data and kept in-frame beta chains. Each entry is one CDR3 protein sequence, shown with its most common DNA and genes. In this sample the table shows approximately 400,000 distinct CDR3 sequences, roughly a tenth of which occur a single time. The leading ten clones occupy over 4.5% of the sample. The sequenced sample was PBMCs from the stem cell graft donor, obtained from the stem cell graft. These receptors originate from a human donor who donated a stem cell graft to a child with acute myeloid leukemia.

This clonotype has only a few counts. This chain joins TRBV6-1 and TRBJ2-1; perhaps TRBD2 as D (6 bases). With 6 bases removed from V and 0 bases from J, the gap between germline ends came to 12 bases. The CDR3 has 15 residues. Germline V CDR1 and CDR2: MNHNS, SASEGT. The DNA of the CDR3 is TGTGCCAGCAGGGGTCTAGCGATCTCCTACAATGAGCAGTTCTTC. This sequence encodes CASRGLAISYNEQFF.

In its sample, this clonotype was seen a few times. The rearrangement joins TRBV9 to TRBJ2-1; no firm D call. Trimming took 0 bases from V and 2 from J, leaving 6 bases between them. The germline gives CDR1 SGDLS, CDR2 YYNGEE. The CDR3 is 14 amino acids. As DNA, the CDR3 is TGTGCCAGCAGCGTAGGGTTCCCCTACAATGAGCAGTTCTTC. Amino acid sequence: CASSVGFPYNEQFF.

This clonotype was counted a few times. The V call is TRBV7-9, the J call TRBJ1-1; 10 nucleotides match TRBD1. CDR1 is SEHNR, CDR2 FQNEAQ, per germline (reference sequence). CDR3 length equals 16 residues. The V gene end was trimmed by 3 bases and the J gene end by 1 base; junction bases not matched to a gene: 5. This chain's CDR3 is CASSFRRDRGNTEAFF. The DNA for the CDR3 is TGTGCCAGCAGCTTCCGCCGGGACAGGGGGAACACTGAAGCTTTCTTT.

A few counts support this clonotype. The CDR3 region is CASSYRTGGPGANVLTF. CDR3 nucleotides: TGTGCCAGCAGCTACCGGACAGGGGGACCTGGGGCCAACGTCCTGACTTTC. This chain links TRBV11-2 with TRBJ2-6, with 10 bases matching TRBD1. V trimming: 4 bases; J trimming: 2 bases; junction bases outside the gene matches: 5. Germline V gives CDR1 SGHAT, CDR2 FQNNGV. The CDR3 is made up of 17 amino acids.

This sequence joins TRBV7-2 and TRBJ1-1, with no clear D. CDR3 size: 12 residues. The V gene's germline CDR1 is SGHTA and CDR2 FQGNSA. Trimming removed 6 bases at V and 8 bases at J, with 13 bases between. The CDR3, as DNA: TGTGCCAGCAGGAGGGTGGGTCGGGAAGCTTTCTTT. This sequence encodes CASRRVGREAFF.

This clonotype has just a few counts. The rearrangement uses TRBV3-1 and TRBJ2-1; 11 positions agree with TRBD2. The CDR3 runs 15 residues. Germline-derived CDR1 and CDR2 are LGHDT and YNNKEL (reference sequence). V dropped 1 base and J dropped 9; count of bases not matched to a gene: 5. The CDR3 region is CASSQGLAGGLEQFF. Written as DNA, the CDR3 is TGTGCCAGCAGCCAAGGATTAGCGGGGGGGCTTGAGCAGTTCTTC.

Only a few counts were recorded for this clonotype. V and J are TRBV6-1 and TRBJ2-2; 13 positions agree with TRBD2. V trimming: 6 bases; J trimming: 4 bases; junction bases outside the gene matches: 5. There are 16 residues in the CDR3. CDR1 is MNHNS, CDR2 SASEGT, per germline. In DNA form, the CDR3 reads TGTGCCAGCAGACCGGGGACTAGCGGGACCACCGGGGAGCTGTTTTTT. It translates to CASRPGTSGTTGELFF.

This clonotype was recorded a few times. CDR3 region: CASRQQGAGSPLHF. CDR3 nucleotide sequence: TGTGCCAGCAGGCAACAGGGGGCAGGTTCACCCCTCCACTTT. The chain is built from TRBV5-4 and TRBJ1-6, with 9 nucleotides matching TRBD1. Germline V gives CDR1 SGHNT, CDR2 YYREEE (reference sequence). With 5 bases clipped from V and 9 bases from J, the junction kept 6 bases outside the gene matches. The CDR3 spans 14 residues.

This clonotype was observed at least ten times. The genes are TRBV6-6 and TRBJ2-7; D remains unclear. V was pared by 5 bases and J by 3 bases, with 11 bases between. The germline V gene encodes CDR1 MNHNY and CDR2 SVGAGI (reference sequence). CDR3 size: 13 residues. The CDR3 protein is CASSSPTGYEQYF. The DNA for the CDR3 is TGTGCCAGCAGTAGCCCCACTGGCTACGAGCAGTACTTC.

This clonotype was found a few times. The chain combines TRBV29-1 with TRBJ2-3, with D tentatively TRBD1 or TRBD2 (5 bases each). In germline, CDR1 is SQVTM, CDR2 ANQGSEA. V dropped 1 base and J dropped 2 bases, with 10 bases sitting between them. This CDR3 region has 14 residues. The CDR3 DNA reads as TGCAGCGTTGAAGGGACCGGGGCCACAGATACGCAGTATTTT. Residues: CSVEGTGATDTQYF.

In this sample, this clonotype turned up many times. The chain links TRBV7-2 to TRBJ2-1; 8 positions match TRBD2. V shed 0 bases and J 9 bases; nucleotides not matched to a gene: 4. Germline V CDR1 and CDR2: SGHTA, FQGNSA. CDR3 length equals 14 residues. The CDR3 is CASSLAAGAPEQFF. CDR3 nucleotides: TGTGCCAGCAGCTTAGCAGCGGGAGCCCCTGAGCAGTTCTTC.

This clonotype was observed many times. This chain connects TRBV15 to TRBJ2-7; 10 nucleotides align to TRBD1. The CDR3 extends over 16 amino acids. CDR1 is LNHNV, CDR2 YYDKDF, per germline (reference sequence). J lost 6 bases, V lost 1 base, and 9 bases had no gene match. The CDR3 DNA sequence: TGTGCCACCAGCAGAGGGGGAGACAGGGGGCTTGGCGAGCAGTACTTC. This codes for CATSRGGDRGLGEQYF. The entire variable domain, with the rest obtained from reference TRBV15 and TRBJ2-7, is as follows: DAMVIQNPRYQVTQFGKPVTLSCSQTLNHNVMYWYQQKSSQAPKLLFHYYDKDFNNEADTPDNFQSRRPNTSFCFLDIRSPGLGDTAMYLCATSRGGDRGLGEQYFGPGTRLTVT.

This clonotype was observed a handful of times. This chain links TRBV20-1 with TRBJ2-5, with 9 bases fitting TRBD2. The trim removed 3 bases at V and 4 bases at J, leaving 3 bases unmatched. The CDR3 extends over 13 amino acids. From germline, CDR1 is DFQATT and CDR2 SNEGSKA (reference sequence). The CDR3 spells CSARAGGPETQYF. CDR3 sequence (DNA): TGCAGTGCTAGGGCGGGGGGGCCAGAGACCCAGTACTTC.

A few counts support this clonotype. DNA of the CDR3: TGTGCCAGCAGCTTAGCCCAGGGACTGGAGCTGTTTTTT. Translating gives CASSLAQGLELFF. The V call is TRBV7-2, the J call TRBJ2-2; possible D gene TRBD2, 6 bases. The CDR3 totals 13 residues. Germline V lookup: CDR1 SGHTA, CDR2 FQGNSA. The V end was cut by 0 bases, the J end by 10 bases, with 9 bases between.

This clonotype was seen only a few times. This chain connects TRBV7-2 to TRBJ2-3, with D perhaps TRBD1 (6 bases). The CDR3 consists of 14 residues. The germline V gene encodes CDR1 SGHTA and CDR2 FQGNSA. V lost 5 bases to trimming and J lost 4 bases, with 13 bases between them. CDR3 residues: CASSTTGHPDTQYF. The DNA of the CDR3 is TGTGCCAGCAGCACTACGGGACACCCAGATACGCAGTATTTT.

The table lists this clonotype with many counts. The genes are TRBV15 and TRBJ1-2, with D possibly matching TRBD1 (5 bases). CDR1 is LNHNV, CDR2 YYDKDF, per germline (reference sequence). The CDR3 extends over 13 amino acids. The germline V and J ends were trimmed by 0 bases and 13 bases, with 15 bases remaining between them. CDR3 sequence reads: CATSRDLAGCCTF. CDR3 coding DNA: TGTGCCACCAGCAGAGATCTGGCAGGGTGTTGCACCTTC.

This clonotype was picked up a small number of times. The chain carries TRBV7-8 and TRBJ2-3, with TRBD2 identical over 10 bases. Germline V gene sequence: CDR1 SGHVS, CDR2 FQNEAQ. V gave up 2 bases and J gave up 14 bases; unmatched junction bases: 13. This CDR3 is built from 15 residues. CDR3 DNA: TGTGCCAGCAGCTTACCCCGGGTAGCGGGGGGTCAAAGGTATTTT. As protein: CASSLPRVAGGQRYF.

In nucleotides, the CDR3 is TGCAGCGTTGACACAGGGGGTGGCTACACCTTC. This codes for CSVDTGGGYTF. V is TRBV29-1 and J is TRBJ1-2; 8 bases match TRBD1. Trimming cost V 3 bases and J 7 bases; bases outside gene matches: 1. The length of the CDR3 is 11 residues. CDR1 is SQVTM and CDR2 is ANQGSEA in the germline V gene.

The rearrangement joins TRBV7-2 to TRBJ2-3; a weak D match, TRBD2 (5 bases). V was shortened by 3 bases and J by 4 bases, with 8 bases between the two germline ends. CDR1 is SGHTA and CDR2 is FQGNSA in the germline V gene. This CDR3 is built from 13 residues. CDR3 nucleotides: TGTGCCAGCAGCTTGGGAGTTGCAGATACGCAGTATTTT. Protein: CASSLGVADTQYF.

This clonotype occurred a few times. The chain employs TRBV15 and TRBJ2-5; D gene ambiguous. The CDR3 is 13 residues long. The V end lost 3 bases, the J end lost 3 bases, and 8 bases lay between the germline ends. CDR1 is LNHNV, CDR2 YYDKDF, per germline (reference sequence). The CDR3 nucleotides are TGTGCCACCAGCAGTCCTAGGGAAGAGACCCAGTACTTC. It codes for CATSSPREETQYF.

V and J are TRBV7-3 and TRBJ2-2, with a weak D call TRBD2 (5 bases). The CDR3 contains 14 residues. Trimming cost V 5 bases and J 5 bases, with 12 bases left between them. In germline, CDR1 is SGHTA, CDR2 FQGTGA. The CDR3 here is CASSTEGLTGELFF. In DNA form, the CDR3 reads TGTGCCAGCAGCACCGAGGGCCTGACCGGGGAGCTGTTTTTT.

This clonotype was observed a handful of times. V usage is TRBV7-6 and J usage is TRBJ2-1; TRBD1 agrees at 8 bases. V was clipped by 3 bases and J by 9 bases; unmatched bases: 7. CDR3 size: 14 residues. Germline CDR1 SGHVS, CDR2 FNYEAQ. The CDR3 DNA sequence: TGTGCCAGCAGCTTGTGGCAGGGGGCGCTTGAGCAGTTCTTC. It codes for CASSLWQGALEQFF.

The table lists this clonotype with a few counts. V and J are TRBV7-2 and TRBJ2-2, with no clear D. The CDR3 spans 15 residues. V gave up 5 bases and J gave up 5 bases, with 15 bases separating them. Germline CDR1 and CDR2: SGHTA and FQGNSA. CDR3 sequence (DNA): TGTGCCAGCAGCGTTCCGGGCCCTACAACCGGGGAGCTGTTTTTT. This codes for CASSVPGPTTGELFF.

This rearrangement joins TRBV18 to TRBJ2-1, with a weak D call TRBD1 (5 bases). The germline V gene encodes CDR1 KGHSH and CDR2 LQKENI. The length of the CDR3 is 15 residues. Trimming stripped 1 base from V and 8 bases from J, with 15 bases between. The CDR3 DNA is TGTGCCAGCTCACCACGCTCGCAAGAAGGGGATGAGCAGTTCTTC. Translation gives CASSPRSQEGDEQFF.

This clonotype has more than one count but fewer than ten. The gene calls are TRBV20-1 and TRBJ2-1; 12 bases align to TRBD2. Germline values: CDR1 DFQATT, CDR2 SNEGSKA (reference sequence). V dropped 0 bases and J dropped 5; count of bases not matched to a gene: 14. The CDR3 runs 19 residues. The DNA of the CDR3 is TGCAGTGCTAGAGATCGTAGTGGGCTAGCGGGAGGGCCCGACAATGAGCAGTTCTTC. It is translated as CSARDRSGLAGGPDNEQFF.

This chain uses TRBV7-6 with TRBJ2-7; 9 positions agree with TRBD1. Trimming took 3 bases from V and 3 from J; bases not matched to a gene: 3. Germline loops: CDR1 SGHVS, CDR2 FNYEAQ. The CDR3 is made up of 14 amino acids. DNA for the CDR3: TGTGCCAGCAGCTTCACGGACAGGGGCTACGAGCAGTACTTC. Protein sequence: CASSFTDRGYEQYF.

The chain employs TRBV12-3 or TRBV12-4 and TRBJ2-7, with D possibly called TRBD1 or TRBD2 (7 bases each). This CDR3 comprises 16 residues. The ends were cut back, 5 bases at V and 1 base at J, with 18 bases in the middle. The CDR3, as DNA: TGTGCCAGCAGTCCCAAGGGAGGGGGCCCATCCTACGAGCAGTACTTC. Amino acids: CASSPKGGGPSYEQYF.

The chain employs TRBV4-2 and TRBJ2-3; perhaps TRBD2 as D (6 bases). This CDR3 comprises 16 residues. Germline CDR1 and CDR2: LGHNA and YNFKEQ. Trimming left V 2 bases short and J 4 bases short, with 16 bases between. In DNA form, the CDR3 reads TGTGCCAGCAGCCAACTCGGTGTACTAGCCTCAGATACGCAGTATTTT. This codes for CASSQLGVLASDTQYF.